Presented here are 17 T cell receptor beta chains from one specimen sequenced in a study of cytomegalovirus exposure and HLA in healthy donors. Generated by immunoSEQ multiplex PCR, the TCRdb table keeps only in-frame clones and is missing some. The data contain over 200,000 clones, just over 85% of them singletons. Material for sequencing was PBMCs. The receptor set was obtained from a young woman in good health and CMV-seronegative.

The CDR3 sequence: CASSLDRPSRGTQYF. CDR3 nucleotide sequence: TGTGCCAGCAGCTTGGATAGGCCTAGTCGGGGGACGCAGTATTTT. The gene calls are TRBV5-5 and TRBJ2-3, with D tentatively TRBD2 (6 bases). CDR1 is SGHKS, CDR2 YYEKEE, per germline (reference sequence). This CDR3 is 15 amino acids long. V shed 0 bases and J shed 9 bases, with 17 bases lying between them. The full variable domain, its missing parts supplied by reference TRBV5-5 and TRBJ2-3, is DAGVTQSPTHLIKTRGQQVTLRCSPISGHKSVSWYQQVLGQGPQFIFQYYEKEERGRGNFPDRFSARQFPNYSSELNVNALLLGDSALYLCASSLDRPSRGTQYFGPGTRLTVL.

This clone was counted only a few times. The chain is built from TRBV2 and TRBJ1-1, with D perhaps matching TRBD1 (5 bases). CDR1 and CDR2 (germline): SNHLY, FYNNEI. Trimming took off 3 bases at V and 4 bases at J, with 12 bases between the two ends. CDR3 size: 14 residues. The CDR3 sequence: CASSESQGFTEAFF. In DNA form, the CDR3 reads TGTGCCAGCAGTGAGTCGCAGGGATTCACTGAAGCTTTCTTT.

V is TRBV7-2 and J is TRBJ2-1, with TRBD1 matching over 7 bases. Germline lookup yields CDR1 SGHTA and CDR2 FQGNSA. This CDR3 has 17 residues. V gave up 0 bases and J gave up 10 bases; unmatched junction bases: 15. CDR3 residues: CASSLAERETGQIEQFF. The CDR3 nucleotides read TGTGCCAGCAGCTTAGCTGAGAGGGAGACAGGGCAAATCGAGCAGTTCTTC.

The chain links TRBV7-2 to TRBJ2-7; 7 bases map to TRBD1. The ends lost 4 bases at V and 2 bases at J; junction bases unmatched: 5. Germline assignment: CDR1 SGHTA and CDR2 FQGNSA. The CDR3 totals 14 residues. The CDR3 DNA follows: TGTGCCAGCAGCTCTAAGACAGGGACCTACGAGCAGTACTTC. This translates into CASSSKTGTYEQYF.

The chain employs TRBV4-1 and TRBJ1-5; the D gene is possibly TRBD1 (6 bases). The V gene's germline CDR1 is MGHRA and CDR2 YSYEKL. CDR3 length: 17 residues. Trimming pared 3 bases from V and 0 bases from J, leaving 15 bases between. The CDR3 loop is CASSHLHRAGSNQPQHF. CDR3 bases: TGCGCCAGCAGCCACCTGCACAGGGCGGGTAGCAATCAGCCCCAGCATTTT.

The chain recombines TRBV13 with TRBJ1-2; D is undetermined. The CDR3 extends over 12 amino acids. Trimming took off 1 base at V and 8 bases at J, with 8 bases between the two ends. Looked up from germline, CDR1 is PRHDT and CDR2 is FYEKMQ (reference sequence). CDR3 amino acids: CASSLVASGYTF. CDR3 DNA: TGTGCCAGCAGCTTAGTGGCTTCCGGCTACACCTTC.

The chain carries TRBV11-2 and TRBJ2-1, with TRBD2 matching over 9 bases. Germline lookup yields CDR1 SGHAT and CDR2 FQNNGV. The V segment lost 5 bases and the J segment 2 bases; nucleotides outside the gene matches: 4. The CDR3 has 15 residues. CDR3 loop: CASSKLAGTYNEQFF. The DNA for the CDR3 is TGTGCCAGCAGCAAACTAGCGGGCACCTACAATGAGCAGTTCTTC. Full variable domain (outside the CDR3, taken from reference TRBV11-2 and TRBJ2-1): EAGVAQSPRYKIIEKRQSVAFWCNPISGHATLYWYQQILGQGPKLLIQFQNNGVVDDSQLPKDRFSAERLKGVDSTLKIQPAKLEDSAVYLCASSKLAGTYNEQFFGPGTRLTVL.

The genes are TRBV18 and TRBJ2-7; the D gene is possibly TRBD2 (6 bases). Germline V gene lookup returns CDR1 KGHSH and CDR2 LQKENI. Trimming left V 4 bases short and J 3 bases short, with 19 bases between. The CDR3 covers 16 residues. The CDR3 DNA follows: TGTGCCAGCTCACGAGGCTGGAGGGGTTTTAACTACGAGCAGTACTTC. This sequence encodes CASSRGWRGFNYEQYF.

The CDR3 spells CASSEGDRGYNEQFF. The CDR3 coding sequence is TGTGCCAGCAGTGAGGGGGACAGGGGCTACAATGAGCAGTTCTTC. This sequence joins TRBV6-1 and TRBJ2-1; TRBD1 aligns across 10 bases. Germline values: CDR1 MNHNS, CDR2 SASEGT. V was pared by 3 bases and J by 3 bases, with 2 bases of the junction left unmatched. CDR3 length: 15 residues.

This clone came up a few times. Other nucleotide sequences in the sample specify the same CDR3. The chain uses TRBV28 and TRBJ2-1; TRBD2 might be the D (6 bases). CDR1 is MDHEN and CDR2 is SYDVKM in the germline V gene. Trimming took 6 bases from V and 5 from J, leaving 14 bases between them. The CDR3 spans 14 residues. CDR3 nucleotide sequence: TGTGCCAGCAGCTCCGGGAGCCCGAACAATGAGCAGTTCTTC. It yields the protein CASSSGSPNNEQFF.

The chain has TRBV4-1 and TRBJ2-7; 8 positions agree with TRBD2. The CDR3 has 18 residues. Germline V lookup: CDR1 MGHRA, CDR2 YSYEKL. V lost 0 bases, J lost 2 bases, and 12 bases stayed unmatched. The CDR3, as DNA: TGCGCCAGCAGCCAAGAAGGGGGGGGGCTAGCGGGCGCCTACGAGCAGTACTTC. Translated, it gives CASSQEGGGLAGAYEQYF.

The chain couples TRBV4-1 to TRBJ2-3; 9 nucleotides agree with TRBD2. Germline V gene sequence: CDR1 MGHRA, CDR2 YSYEKL. V lost 5 bases and J lost 3; bases outside the gene matches: 6. The CDR3 is made up of 15 amino acids. The CDR3 sequence is CASSKPGLATDTQYF. As DNA, the CDR3 is TGCGCCAGCAGCAAGCCAGGACTAGCGACAGATACGCAGTATTTT.

V is TRBV5-6 and J is TRBJ2-7; perhaps TRBD1 as D (5 bases). The V gene lost 4 bases and the J gene lost 0 bases, with 23 bases spanning the gap. CDR1 and CDR2 (germline): SGHDT, YYEEEE. The length of the CDR3 is 18 residues. The CDR3 protein is CASSTWAGWAGSSYEQYF. Written as DNA, the CDR3 is TGTGCCAGCAGCACTTGGGCCGGGTGGGCAGGGTCCTCCTACGAGCAGTACTTC.

DNA of the CDR3: TGTGCCAGCAGCGAGACCAGGTCGGAACTTTACGAGCAGTACTTC. It yields the protein CASSETRSELYEQYF. The chain uses TRBV4-2 and TRBJ2-7; D not certain. The CDR3 consists of 15 residues. Trimming took 5 bases from V and 4 from J, leaving 18 bases between them. The V gene's germline CDR1 is LGHNA and CDR2 YNFKEQ.

This chain uses TRBV30 with TRBJ1-4, with 9 nucleotides matching TRBD1. Germline loops: CDR1 GTSNPN, CDR2 SVGIG (reference sequence). V shed 3 bases, J shed 2 bases, and the junction held 16 bases outside the gene matches. This CDR3 has 19 amino acids. CDR3 loop: CAWRALTGGSSATNEKLFF. DNA for the CDR3: TGTGCCTGGAGGGCACTGACAGGGGGAAGCTCTGCCACTAATGAAAAACTGTTTTTT.

This clone appeared a single time. The chain uses TRBV15 and TRBJ2-3; D might be TRBD1 (6 bases). Trimming pared 5 bases from V and 1 base from J, leaving 13 bases between. Germline values: CDR1 LNHNV, CDR2 YYDKDF (reference sequence). The CDR3 has 15 residues. The CDR3 coding sequence is TGTGCCACCAGCTCAAGGAACAGGGGCACAGATACGCAGTATTTT. Protein product: CATSSRNRGTDTQYF.

V gene TRBV7-6 combines with J gene TRBJ2-7; weak D call: TRBD2 (5 bases). This CDR3 has 13 residues. Germline V gives CDR1 SGHVS, CDR2 FNYEAQ. V was clipped by 6 bases and J by 3 bases, with 12 bases between them. This CDR3 is CASSSGNFYEQYF. CDR3 DNA: TGTGCCAGCAGTTCGGGAAACTTCTACGAGCAGTACTTC.